The present TCR beta chain was sequenced within a study of sequential checkpoint blockade in melanoma. Using immunoSEQ multiplex PCR, the repertoire was profiled, and TCRdb retains in-frame clones only, with some absent. The sample has about 25,000 clones; 77% are singletons. As to treatment: randomized to nivolumab then ipilimumab (arm A) or the reverse (arm B). No patient had prior DNA-damaging chemotherapy. Sorted cells were live CD3+CD8+, lacking CD19 and CD56, from PBMCs. Germline CDR1 is SGHNT and CDR2 is YYREEE (reference sequence). V lost 5 bases, J lost 5 bases, and 7 bases stayed unmatched. The CDR3 sequence is 14 residues long.

This TCR was recovered from a human donor with melanoma. The chain combines TRBV5-4 with TRBJ2-5; 9 bases fit TRBD2. The sample in question was CD8+ T cells sorted from blood (inferred from file names), obtained from a patient given nivolumab and ipilimumab in sequence. The CDR3 here is CASSEVAGEETQYF. CDR3 DNA sequence: TGTGCCAGCAGTGAAGTAGCGGGAGAGGAGACCCAGTACTTC.